The TCR beta chain under discussion was sequenced for a study of blood T cell dynamics during melanoma immunotherapy. Overall study context: Standard first-line treatment here was pembrolizumab or nivolumab plus ipilimumab in metastatic melanoma.

The CDR3 consists of 14 residues. The J segment lost 6 bases and the V segment lost 7 bases, leaving 9 bases of the junction unmatched. In germline, CDR1 is MNHNS, CDR2 SASEGT. This table comes from immunoSEQ multiplex PCR, and its TCRdb copy is limited to in-frame clones, with some not included. The sample yields about 7,300 clones, more than 75% seen once. This sample's time point: week 3, after first cycle of checkpoint inhibitor. The chain is built from TRBV6-1 and TRBJ2-7, with 10 bases lining up with TRBD2. The sequence derives from a human donor with melanoma. The source was blood, collected from a patient treated with checkpoint blockade. The chain's CDR3 is CASKVLAGVFEQYF. The CDR3 DNA reads as TGTGCCAGCAAAGTCCTAGCGGGGGTATTCGAGCAGTACTTC.